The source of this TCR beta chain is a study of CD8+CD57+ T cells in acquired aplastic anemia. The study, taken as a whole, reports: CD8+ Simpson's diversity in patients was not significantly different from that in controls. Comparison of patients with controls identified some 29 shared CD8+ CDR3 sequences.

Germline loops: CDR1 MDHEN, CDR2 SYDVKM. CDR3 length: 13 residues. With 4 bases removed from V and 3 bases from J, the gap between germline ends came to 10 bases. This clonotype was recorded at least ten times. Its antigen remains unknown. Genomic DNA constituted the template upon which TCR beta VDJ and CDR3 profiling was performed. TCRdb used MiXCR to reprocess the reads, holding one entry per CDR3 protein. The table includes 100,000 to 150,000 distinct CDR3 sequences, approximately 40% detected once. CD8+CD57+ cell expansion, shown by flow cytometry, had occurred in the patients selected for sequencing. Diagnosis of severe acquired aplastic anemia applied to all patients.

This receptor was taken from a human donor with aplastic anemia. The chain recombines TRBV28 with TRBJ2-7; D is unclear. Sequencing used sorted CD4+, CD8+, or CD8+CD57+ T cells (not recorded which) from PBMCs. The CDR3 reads CASSSADGYEQYF. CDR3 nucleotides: TGTGCCAGCAGTTCGGCAGACGGCTACGAGCAGTACTTC. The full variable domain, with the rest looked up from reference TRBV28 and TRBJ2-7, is DVKVTQSSRYLVKRTGEKVFLECVQDMDHENMFWYRQDPGLGLRLIYFSYDVKMKEKGDIPEGYSVSREKKERFSLILESASTNQTSMYLCASSSADGYEQYFGPGTRLTVT.